This TCR beta chain derives from a study of shared clonotypes between healthy human individuals. Data came from immunoSEQ multiplex PCR; TCRdb stores just in-frame clones and leaves some out. Of millions of clones listed, 85% to 95% are singletons. V was trimmed by 5 bases and J by 0 bases, leaving 17 bases between them. CDR1 is SGHAT and CDR2 is FQNNGV in the germline V gene. The CDR3 is made up of 16 amino acids. Sequencing input: naive CD4+ T cells sorted from blood. Stated subset: CD45RA+ positively selected. This TCR derives from a man between 18 and 29 years old in good health. The rearrangement links TRBV11-2 to TRBJ2-7; D possibly corresponds to TRBD2 (5 bases). The CDR3 loop reads CASSPLKRKNSYEQYF. The CDR3 DNA sequence: TGTGCCAGCAGCCCGCTAAAGCGGAAAAACTCCTACGAGCAGTACTTC. Looking up the rest from reference TRBV11-2 and TRBJ2-7 gives the full variable domain: EAGVAQSPRYKIIEKRQSVAFWCNPISGHATLYWYQQILGQGPKLLIQFQNNGVVDDSQLPKDRFSAERLKGVDSTLKIQPAKLEDSAVYLCASSPLKRKNSYEQYFGPGTRLTVT.